The rows below give T cell receptor beta chains drawn from one sample of a study of cytomegalovirus exposure and HLA in healthy donors. Clones were read by immunoSEQ multiplex PCR, and TCRdb kept only the in-frame ones, dropping some. Of 150,000 to 200,000 clones listed, 83% are singletons. Source material: PBMCs. These receptors originate from a man between 45 and 60 years old in good health and CMV-seronegative. The CDR3 runs from the conserved cysteine through the conserved F or W. A D gene is named only where the DNA matches it firmly. A row's size may be missing; if present it is once, few, many or a size class.

V	size	J	D	DNA	CDR3
TRBV9	.	TRBJ2-3	TRBD2	TGTGCCAGCAGCGTTAGCGGGAGCACAGATACGCAGTATTTT	CASSVSGSTDTQYF
TRBV6-7	.	TRBJ2-3	TRBD2	TGTGCCAGCAGTCCCCTTAGCGGGAGGGCCTATACAGATACGCAGTATTTT	CASSPLSGRAYTDTQYF
TRBV5-5	.	TRBJ2-4	TRBD2	TGTGCCAGCAGCTTGGAGGCGGGAGCGTCATTTTTAGCCAAAAACATTCAGTACTTC	CASSLEAGASFLAKNIQYF
TRBV5-1	.	TRBJ2-7	TRBD2	TGCGCCAGCAGCTCAACCGGGACTATCGGATACGAGCAGTACTTC	CASSSTGTIGYEQYF
TRBV6-5	.	TRBJ2-7	.	TGTGCCAGCGGCAGGTTAGACGAGCAGTACTTC	CASGRLDEQYF
TRBV18	.	TRBJ2-1	TRBD2	TGTGCCAGCTCACCGACCGGGACTAGCGCCTACAATGAGCAGTTCTTC	CASSPTGTSAYNEQFF
TRBV28	.	TRBJ2-1	TRBD1	TGTGCCAGCAGTCAATCGGACAGGAATGAGCAGTTCTTC	CASSQSDRNEQFF
TRBV18	.	TRBJ2-5	.	TGTGCCAGCTCAGATCGGACTCAAGAGACCCAGTACTTC	CASSDRTQETQYF
TRBV14	.	TRBJ2-3	.	TGTGCCAGCAGCCGCGCCCGGCGGGGTAACACAGATACGCAGTATTTT	CASSRARRGNTDTQYF
TRBV6-1	.	TRBJ2-3	.	TGTGCCAGCAGCTCTGACTTGGCGGATACGCAGTATTTT	CASSSDLADTQYF
TRBV18	.	TRBJ2-7	TRBD2	TGTGCCAGCTCACCTCTCCAGCGGGGGGTGTCCTACGAGCAGTACTTC	CASSPLQRGVSYEQYF
TRBV7-9	.	TRBJ2-1	TRBD2	TGTGCCAGCAGCTTACCTAGCGGGAGGGCCTGGGCCGAATACAATGAGCAGTTCTTC	CASSLPSGRAWAEYNEQFF
TRBV2	.	TRBJ1-5	TRBD1	TGTGCCAGCAGGGCAGACAGGGCGGGCAATCAGCCCCAGCATTTT	CASRADRAGNQPQHF
TRBV7-9	.	TRBJ2-7	.	TGTGCCAGCAGCTCTGAGCCCGGCGGGAACGAGCAGTACTTC	CASSSEPGGNEQYF
TRBV6-6	.	TRBJ1-1	.	TGTGCCAGCAACCATCAGGGTAGATCCGCTGAAGCTTTCTTT	CASNHQGRSAEAFF
TRBV4-3	.	TRBJ1-2	.	TGCGCCAGCAGCCAAGATCCGGGAAGGAACTATGGCTACACCTTC	CASSQDPGRNYGYTF
TRBV6-5	.	TRBJ1-1	.	TGTGCCAGCAGTGTAGAGAGAAGCTTGAACACTGAAGCTTTCTTT	CASSVERSLNTEAFF
TRBV18	.	TRBJ2-2	TRBD1	TGTGCCAGCTCACCCCTTTCGACAGGGGGGTTGAACACCGGGGAGCTGTTTTTT	CASSPLSTGGLNTGELFF
TRBV19	.	TRBJ1-5	TRBD1	TGTGCCAGTAGAGGGACAGGGGGCTTCAATCAGCCCCAGCATTTT	CASRGTGGFNQPQHF
TRBV5-1	.	TRBJ2-7	TRBD2	TGCGCCAGCAGGGGCGGGGGGAGCTACGAGCAGTACTTC	CASRGGGSYEQYF
TRBV7-9	.	TRBJ2-1	TRBD2	TGTTCCAGCAAGGGGGGGGTAGCGGGAGTGGATGAGCAGTTCTTC	CSSKGGVAGVDEQFF
TRBV6-6	.	TRBJ2-7	.	TGTGCCAGCACAGGAGGGGCGCCATCCTACGAGCAGTACTTC	CASTGGAPSYEQYF
TRBV5-1	.	TRBJ2-7	TRBD1	TGCGCCAGCAGCTTACGCGGGACAGGGGCTTCTTTTGACGAGCAGTACTTC	CASSLRGTGASFDEQYF
TRBV9	once	TRBJ2-2	TRBD1	TGTGCCAGCAGCGTAGCTGGGACAGGGGGCCCGAACACCGGGGAGCTGTTTTTT	CASSVAGTGGPNTGELFF
TRBV19	.	TRBJ1-2	TRBD1	TGTGCCAGTAGCAGCAGGGGGGACTATGGCTACACCTTC	CASSSRGDYGYTF
TRBV6-5	.	TRBJ2-4	.	TGTGCCAGCAGTCCCCCGAGGGGGGCCAAAAACATTCAGTACTTC	CASSPPRGAKNIQYF
TRBV2	.	TRBJ2-5	.	TGTGCCAGCAGTTTTGACTGGAGGGCCCAGTACTTC	CASSFDWRAQYF
TRBV12-5	.	TRBJ1-6	.	TGTGCTAGTGGAACCGGCCGCGGACAGAGGGGACGGTCACCCCTCCACTTT	CASGTGRGQRGRSPLHF
TRBV7-6	.	TRBJ2-7	.	TGTGCCAGCAGCAGAGCCCAGGCCGTCGAGCAGTACTTC	CASSRAQAVEQYF